A single T cell receptor (beta chain) is shown here with its context. What this receptor recognizes is not known. No clone much larger than this one lies a single base away; base qualities are absent. This specimen belongs to a study of identical twins (dated by TCRdb to about 2016). In the study overall: TCR alpha and beta repertoires from monozygotic twins, unrelated adults of various ages and cord blood were deep-sequenced to test whether fetal clonotypes persist. Replicate twin experiments were performed at different times using different library preparation protocols to rule out contamination. What the study reported, not specific to this receptor: Abundant cord blood beta clonotypes had fewer insertions, young adult naive repertoires showed a similar but weaker trend, and memory repertoires showed no such trend. Zero-insertion analyses could be partly confounded by invariant T cells such as MAIT and iNKT, though diverse VJ usage argued against such confounding for most clonotypes. Because the same donors could not be followed over many years, conclusions were based on cross-sectional statistical analysis. Excess twin sharing in beta out-of-frame sequences was weaker because fewer shared sequences lowered the signal-to-noise ratio. In monozygotic twins, recombination models systematically underestimated out-of-frame TCR alpha sharing, but the models matched the sharing seen between unrelated individuals. Compared with coincidental sharing between unrelated individuals, out-of-frame TCR alpha sequences shared between twins showed an excess of sequences with low generation probability.

Every donor was a healthy Caucasian. The researchers also sequenced three unrelated adults who were not twins: a male aged 18 to 29, a male aged 50 to 59, and a female aged 50 to 59. Miltenyi CD45RO+ enrichment and human naive T-cell isolation kits were used to isolate memory (CD45RO+) and naive T cells from PBMC. Preparation of the library involved 5' RACE. The sample was run on an Illumina HiSeq 2000. A universal primer binding site was added through template switching, and the final cDNA carried a unique molecular identifier so that TCR cDNA molecules could be counted accurately. First-strand cDNA for TCR alpha and beta chains was synthesized from specific primers in the conserved constant-segment region. To control for contamination, every cDNA library carried two barcodes: a SMART-Mk sample barcode plus Illumina barcodes. TruSeq adapter sequences and Illumina sample barcodes were added in two successive PCR steps. The TCR alpha and beta cDNA libraries were sequenced on the Illumina HiSeq platform using custom primers. The authors' analysis ran thus. Raw reads were processed with MiGEC to extract unique molecular identifiers, and MiXCR was used to determine CDR3 positions. Recombination models were inferred per individual with the repgenHMM and IGoR tools using an EM algorithm. Shared clonotype analysis was performed with the tcR package in R, normalizing sharing by the product of cloneset sizes. To study raw recombination without the effects of thymic and clonal selection, out-of-frame nonproductive sequences were analyzed. TCRdb cleaned the public reads at Q25 with fastp, built clones with MiXCR and kept in-frame beta chains. Rows with a matching CDR3 protein are joined into one entry that keeps the most common DNA and genes. These V and J calls originate from TCRdb's pipeline instead of the authors' own analysis. Recorded for this sample are approximately 410,000 distinct CDR3 sequences; under 20% of them occurred a single time. The top ten constitute less than 15% of the sample.

Sample: naive T cells sorted from blood. What this sample's cell subset or site label stands for: cells isolated with a human naive T-cell isolation kit. The sequence was collected from a man aged 45 to 65 in good health.

The CDR3 is CSADDRAADTQYF. The nucleotide sequence is TGCAGCGCAGACGACAGGGCCGCAGATACGCAGTATTTT. The rearrangement combines TRBV29-1 with TRBJ2-3, and TRBD1 matches 7 of the central bases. Reading the germline V gene gives CDR1 SQVTM and CDR2 ANQGSEA. Unmatched junction bases come to 8, with V trimmed by 7 bases and J by 4 bases. The CDR3 has 13 amino acids, counting the end cysteine and phenylalanine. CDR3 DNA only is kept here, 39 bases in frame from base 1.